These 14 T cell receptor beta chains were sequenced from one sample in a study of T cell responses to AZD1222 COVID-19 vaccine. Clones were sequenced by immunoSEQ multiplex PCR, and TCRdb holds only the in-frame ones, with some missing. Among 95,000 to 150,000 clones listed, more than 75% were seen once. Sequencing was performed on peripheral blood, taken on day 0 of AZD1222 vaccination. Receptor source: an adult in good health.

A single count supports this clone. The genes are TRBV24-1 and TRBJ2-3; 13 nucleotides align to TRBD2. CDR1 KGHDR and CDR2 SFDVKD come from the germline V gene. This CDR3 has 17 residues. The junction had 11 bases not matched to a gene; V was cut back by 6 bases and J by 6 bases. This chain's CDR3 is CATSHTRTSGSMDTQYF. The CDR3 coding sequence is TGTGCCACCAGTCACACCCGGACTAGCGGGAGTATGGATACGCAGTATTTT.

The rearrangement joins TRBV20-1 to TRBJ2-7; TRBD2 agrees at 10 bases. Trimming cost V 3 bases and J 0 bases; bases outside gene matches: 5. The germline V gene encodes CDR1 DFQATT and CDR2 SNEGSKA (reference sequence). CDR3 length equals 15 residues. The CDR3, as DNA: TGCAGTGCTAGTATTCCTAGCGGGAGCTCCTACGAGCAGTACTTC. It specifies CSASIPSGSSYEQYF.

V is TRBV28 and J is TRBJ2-1; D is possibly TRBD1 or TRBD2 (5 bases each). V was trimmed by 2 bases and J by 2 bases, leaving 10 bases between them. The germline gives CDR1 MDHEN, CDR2 SYDVKM. This CDR3 has 15 residues. The CDR3 DNA reads TGTGCCAGCAGTTTACGGGGACCCCCCTACAATGAGCAGTTCTTC. Translation gives CASSLRGPPYNEQFF.

The V gene is TRBV7-2, the J gene TRBJ1-1; maybe TRBD1 (5 bases). The length of the CDR3 is 13 residues. Trimming took off 5 bases at V and 5 bases at J, with 12 bases between the two ends. Per the germline V gene, CDR1 is SGHTA and CDR2 is FQGNSA. CDR3 nucleotides: TGTGCCAGCAGCAATCGAGAGGGGACTGAAGCTTTCTTT. Translation gives CASSNREGTEAFF.

This chain joins TRBV28 and TRBJ1-6; a weak D match, TRBD1 (5 bases). This CDR3 comprises 15 residues. Trimming cost V 3 bases and J 4 bases, with 10 bases left between them. Per the germline V gene, CDR1 is MDHEN and CDR2 is SYDVKM. DNA of the CDR3: TGTGCCAGCAGTTTCGGGGGGTTATATAATTCACCCCTCCACTTT. The encoded protein is CASSFGGLYNSPLHF.

The rearrangement uses TRBV19 and TRBJ2-7; TRBD2 matches at 11 bases. The CDR3 sequence is 15 residues long. Germline CDR1 and CDR2: LNHDA and SQIVND (reference sequence). Losses at the gene ends were 3 bases for V and 7 bases for J; bases not matched to a gene: 8. CDR3 in DNA: TGTGCCAGTAGTATGATAGCGGGAGGGCCTAGAGAGCAGTACTTC. It is translated as CASSMIAGGPREQYF.

The chain is built from TRBV5-1 and TRBJ2-5; D might be TRBD2 (5 bases). Germline assignment: CDR1 SGHRS and CDR2 YFSETQ. The V gene lost 4 bases and the J gene lost 5 bases, with 21 bases spanning the gap. The CDR3 contains 16 residues. In DNA form, the CDR3 reads TGCGCCAGCAGCCCTACGTCTAACTCGGGAATGGAGACCCAGTACTTC. As protein: CASSPTSNSGMETQYF.

The gene calls are TRBV3-1 (or the pseudogene TRBV3-2) and TRBJ1-5; TRBD1 matches 7 bases. The junction had 4 bases not matched to a gene; V was cut back by 1 base and J by 4 bases. The CDR3 length is 15 residues. CDR1 LGHDT and CDR2 YNNKEL come from the germline V gene (reference sequence). DNA of the CDR3: TGTGCCAGCAGCCAAGTTCCAGGGGGAAATCAGCCCCAGCATTTT. Its translation: CASSQVPGGNQPQHF.

The chain has TRBV11-2 and TRBJ1-2; tentative D call: TRBD1 (5 bases). The CDR3 has 14 amino acids. From germline, CDR1 is SGHAT and CDR2 FQNNGV. With 5 bases removed from V and 6 bases from J, the gap between germline ends came to 16 bases. The CDR3, as DNA: TGTGCCAGCAGCCCGAGCCCCAGGGAGGATGGCTACACCTTC. Translating gives CASSPSPREDGYTF.

This sequence joins TRBV5-1 and TRBJ2-7; maybe TRBD2 (6 bases). CDR1 is SGHRS and CDR2 is YFSETQ in the germline V gene. Trimming stripped 4 bases from V and 6 bases from J, with 23 bases between. The CDR3 contains 16 residues. In nucleotides, the CDR3 is TGCGCCAGCAGCCTTCGAGCGGGTAGGGAACGTGGCGAGCAGTACTTC. Translating gives CASSLRAGRERGEQYF.

The chain recombines TRBV27 with TRBJ2-2; D gene uncertain. The length of the CDR3 is 11 residues. Germline V gives CDR1 MNHEY, CDR2 SMNVEV (reference sequence). The V and J ends lost 7 bases and 6 bases respectively, with 6 bases between them. CDR3 DNA sequence: TGTGCCAGCACGTATGCCGGGGAGCTGTTTTTT. Protein sequence: CASTYAGELFF.

The genes are TRBV7-8 and TRBJ2-7; D possibly corresponds to TRBD2 (6 bases). This CDR3 region has 13 residues. Trimming shortened V by 6 bases and J by 6 bases, and 15 bases separated the two germline ends. Germline CDR1 reads SGHVS; CDR2 reads FQNEAQ. CDR3 sequence (DNA): TGTGCCAGCAGTCACGCAGGGACTGGCGAGCAGTACTTC. Its protein is CASSHAGTGEQYF.

The chain joins TRBV23-1 to TRBJ1-3; no reliable D call. TRBV23-1 qualifies as an ORF whose function is uncertain. This CDR3 comprises 16 residues. V lost 3 bases, J lost 0 bases, and 12 bases lay in between. Here the CDR3 reads CASSHGDMDSGNTIYF. DNA of the CDR3: TGCGCCAGCAGTCACGGCGACATGGACTCTGGAAACACCATATATTTT.

The rearrangement joins TRBV19 to TRBJ1-5, with 7 bases matching TRBD1. Germline CDR1 is LNHDA and CDR2 is SQIVND (reference sequence). The CDR3 consists of 13 residues. Germline trimming cut 5 bases from V and 5 bases from J; bases unmatched to any gene: 3. This chain's CDR3 is CASSVDRDQPQHF. CDR3 bases: TGTGCCAGTAGTGTTGACAGGGATCAGCCCCAGCATTTT.